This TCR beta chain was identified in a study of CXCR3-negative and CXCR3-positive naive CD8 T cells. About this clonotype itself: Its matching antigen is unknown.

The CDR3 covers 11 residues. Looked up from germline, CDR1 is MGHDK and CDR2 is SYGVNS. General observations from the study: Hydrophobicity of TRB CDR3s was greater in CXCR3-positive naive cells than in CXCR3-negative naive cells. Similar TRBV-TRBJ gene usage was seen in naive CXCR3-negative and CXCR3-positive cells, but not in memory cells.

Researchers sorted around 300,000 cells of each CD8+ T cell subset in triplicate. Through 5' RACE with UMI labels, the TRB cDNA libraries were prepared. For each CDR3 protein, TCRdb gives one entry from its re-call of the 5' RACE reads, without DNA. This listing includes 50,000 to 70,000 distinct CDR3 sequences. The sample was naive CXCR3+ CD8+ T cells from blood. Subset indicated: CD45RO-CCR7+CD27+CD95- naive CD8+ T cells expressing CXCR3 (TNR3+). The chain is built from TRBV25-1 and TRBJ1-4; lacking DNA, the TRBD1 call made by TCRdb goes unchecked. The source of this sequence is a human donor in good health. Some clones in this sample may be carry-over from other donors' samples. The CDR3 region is CATTQGEKLFF.